This passage covers 15 T cell receptor beta chains from one sample sequenced in a study of T-cell reconstitution after alpha-beta-depleted transplantation in children. This sample's TCRbeta library carried unique molecular identifier barcodes. TCRdb used MiXCR to reprocess the PCR reads, holding one entry per CDR3 protein. The sample shows approximately 350,000 distinct CDR3 sequences, 10% of them seen only once. Sequenced material: PBMCs from the stem cell graft donor, taken from the stem cell graft. The receptor source for this set is a human donor who donated a stem cell graft to a child with acute lymphoblastic leukemia.

The chain links TRBV5-1 to TRBJ2-3, with D perhaps matching TRBD1 (7 bases). CDR3 length: 17 residues. The V and J ends lost 2 bases and 1 base respectively, with 17 bases between them. Germline CDR1 and CDR2: SGHRS and YFSETQ. The CDR3 is CASSFQGGGHGTDTQYF. The CDR3 nucleotides are TGCGCCAGCAGCTTTCAGGGGGGAGGTCATGGCACAGATACGCAGTATTTT.

The table lists this clonotype with a few counts. J is TRBJ2-5 and V is TRBV25-1; D is perhaps TRBD1 or TRBD2 (5 bases each). Trimming stripped 8 bases from V and 5 bases from J, with 15 bases between. Looked up from germline, CDR1 is MGHDK and CDR2 is SYGVNS. There are 13 residues in the CDR3. The CDR3 sequence: CASGRAGTETQYF. CDR3 bases: TGTGCCAGCGGTAGGGCAGGGACGGAGACCCAGTACTTC. The variable domain in full, completed from reference TRBV25-1 and TRBJ2-5, reads EADIYQTPRYLVIGTGKKITLECSQTMGHDKMYWYQQDPGMELHLIHYSYGVNSTEKGDLSSESTVSRIRTEHFPLTLESARPSHTSQYLCASGRAGTETQYFGPGTRLLVL.

The V and J genes are TRBV5-6 and TRBJ1-2, with D unclear. The CDR3 covers 14 residues. Germline assignment: CDR1 SGHDT and CDR2 YYEEEE. V lost 1 base, J lost 4 bases, and 11 bases lay in between. The CDR3 reads CASSLSLALYGYTF. CDR3 coding DNA: TGTGCCAGCAGCTTGAGTTTAGCGCTCTATGGCTACACCTTC.

To note about this clonotype: An end of the junction differs from the germline gene, which may be a read error. The chain carries TRBV5-6 and TRBJ2-1; D gene ambiguous. CDR3 size: 13 residues. Germline CDR1 and CDR2: SGHDT and YYEEEE. The CDR3 spells CASSLIGQNDQFF. CDR3 DNA sequence: TGTGCCAGCAGCTTGATTGGGCAGAATGACCAGTTCTTC.

This clonotype was counted between two and nine times. The CDR3 sequence is CASSQIQGQNYGYTF. CDR3 bases: TGTGCCAGCAGCCAGATTCAGGGTCAGAACTATGGCTACACCTTC. The chain is built from TRBV7-9 and TRBJ1-2; possibly TRBD1 for D (5 bases). Germline V gives CDR1 SEHNR, CDR2 FQNEAQ (reference sequence). V was shortened by 5 bases and J by 2 bases, with 15 bases between the two germline ends. This CDR3 region has 15 residues.

This clonotype turned up a few times. The chain couples TRBV7-3 to TRBJ2-3; 7 positions agree with TRBD2. The CDR3 loop spans 14 amino acids. V dropped 5 bases and J dropped 3; count of bases not matched to a gene: 5. Germline V lookup: CDR1 SGHTA, CDR2 FQGTGA. CDR3 DNA sequence: TGTGCCAGCAGCCAACTAGCGTCAACAGATACGCAGTATTTT. Residues: CASSQLASTDTQYF.

The rearrangement links TRBV6-5 to TRBJ2-5; the match to TRBD2 covers 7 bases. Unmatched junction bases numbered 15, after V lost 5 bases and J lost 0 bases. The CDR3 sequence is 18 residues long. Germline V lookup: CDR1 MNHEY, CDR2 SVGAGI. CDR3 sequence (DNA): TGTGCCAGCAGTCACGCAACTCAACTAGCGCCGAACCAAGAGACCCAGTACTTC. Translated, it gives CASSHATQLAPNQETQYF.

This clonotype was counted a few times. V gene TRBV15 combines with J gene TRBJ2-5; 10 positions agree with TRBD1. Germline CDR1 and CDR2: LNHNV and YYDKDF (reference sequence). The ends lost 3 bases at V and 0 bases at J; junction bases unmatched: 19. The CDR3 runs 21 residues. CDR3 in amino acids: CATSSTPGRDRGAPYQETQYF. The DNA of the CDR3 is TGTGCCACCAGCAGTACACCTGGTAGGGACAGGGGTGCCCCTTACCAAGAGACCCAGTACTTC.

This clonotype showed up just a few times. The gene calls are TRBV7-9 and TRBJ2-3, with D hard to call. Trimming removed 0 bases from V and 4 bases from J, with 14 bases in between. The CDR3 is made up of 16 amino acids. Germline V CDR1 and CDR2: SEHNR, FQNEAQ (reference sequence). The CDR3, as DNA: TGTGCCAGCAGCTTAGCAGGGCCCCTTAGGGCAGATACGCAGTATTTT. This encodes CASSLAGPLRADTQYF.

V gene TRBV5-6 combines with J gene TRBJ1-1; D is perhaps TRBD1 (6 bases). The CDR3 is made up of 14 amino acids. Trimming pared 6 bases from V and 4 bases from J, leaving 16 bases between. Germline values: CDR1 SGHDT, CDR2 YYEEEE. CDR3 residues: CASTQRRGATEAFF. Here the CDR3 DNA reads TGTGCCAGCACCCAACGGCGGGGGGCCACTGAAGCTTTCTTT.

This clonotype has a handful of counts. This chain connects TRBV12-3 or TRBV12-4 to TRBJ2-5; D not resolved. V gave up 7 bases and J gave up 5 bases, with 17 bases separating them. CDR3 length: 14 residues. The chain's CDR3 is CASTATYIRETQYF. As DNA, the CDR3 is TGTGCCAGCACGGCTACATACATTCGCGAGACCCAGTACTTC.

V gene TRBV9 combines with J gene TRBJ2-7; D may be TRBD1 (6 bases). The V gene lost 3 bases and the J gene lost 4 bases, with 14 bases spanning the gap. The CDR3 length is 14 residues. Germline CDR1 reads SGDLS; CDR2 reads YYNGEE. Written as DNA, the CDR3 is TGTGCCAGCAGCGACGGGACATACCCATACGAGCAGTACTTC. Protein sequence: CASSDGTYPYEQYF.

This clonotype ranks as medium-sized. This sequence joins TRBV12-3 or TRBV12-4 and TRBJ1-2; TRBD1 aligns across 7 bases. With 6 bases clipped from V and 8 bases from J, the junction kept 12 bases outside the gene matches. The CDR3 runs to 14 residues. The CDR3 DNA sequence: TGTGCCAGCAGCCTACAGGGGAGTATGTACGGCTACACCTTC. This encodes CASSLQGSMYGYTF.

This clonotype was seen a few times. The chain links TRBV20-1 to TRBJ2-4, with 11 bases matching TRBD2. Germline trimming cut 0 bases from V and 1 base from J; bases unmatched to any gene: 2. CDR1 is DFQATT and CDR2 is SNEGSKA in the germline V gene (reference sequence). The CDR3 runs to 16 residues. The CDR3 spells CSARELAGVAKNIQYF. Written as DNA, the CDR3 is TGCAGTGCTAGAGAACTAGCGGGAGTCGCCAAAAACATTCAGTACTTC.

This clonotype was observed a few times. The gene calls are TRBV4-2 and TRBJ2-1; 11 bases map to TRBD2. V trimming: 0 bases; J trimming: 4 bases; junction bases outside the gene matches: 5. This CDR3 is built from 17 residues. The germline CDR1 and CDR2 sequences are LGHNA and YNFKEQ. CDR3 residues: CASSQELTSGVYNEQFF. The CDR3 DNA is TGTGCCAGCAGCCAAGAGTTGACTAGCGGGGTATACAATGAGCAGTTCTTC.